This T cell receptor (beta chain) was sequenced in a study of T-cell reconstitution after alpha-beta-depleted transplantation in children. Trimming took 6 bases from V and 7 from J; bases not matched to a gene: 6. The CDR3 sequence is 15 residues long. This clonotype was counted a few times. Its cognate antigen is unknown. Study-level results: Several patients had high TCRbeta diversity at day 60; it came from surviving recipient T cells and thymic progenitors. Several hundred expanded graft clones reportedly supplied alpha-beta T cells about two months after transplant. When one year had passed after transplant, most T-cell counts and diversity came from newly produced T cells.

A TCRbeta library incorporating unique molecular identifiers was prepared. Via MiXCR, TCRdb re-called the PCR reads, giving one row per CDR3 protein. The repertoire holds about 830,000 distinct CDR3 sequences, with roughly 15% as singletons. This TCR came from a male patient younger than 18 who had a stem cell transplant for acute lymphoblastic leukemia, so the T cells may come from the graft donor. The V gene is TRBV12-3 or TRBV12-4, the J gene TRBJ2-1, with 13 bases identical to TRBD2. The starting material was PBMCs, mostly from graft donor cells, obtained 360 days after TCRalphabeta/CD19-depleted stem cell transplant. This CDR3 reads CASRELAGGPNEQFF. The CDR3 nucleotides are TGTGCCAGCAGGGAACTAGCGGGAGGGCCTAATGAGCAGTTCTTC.